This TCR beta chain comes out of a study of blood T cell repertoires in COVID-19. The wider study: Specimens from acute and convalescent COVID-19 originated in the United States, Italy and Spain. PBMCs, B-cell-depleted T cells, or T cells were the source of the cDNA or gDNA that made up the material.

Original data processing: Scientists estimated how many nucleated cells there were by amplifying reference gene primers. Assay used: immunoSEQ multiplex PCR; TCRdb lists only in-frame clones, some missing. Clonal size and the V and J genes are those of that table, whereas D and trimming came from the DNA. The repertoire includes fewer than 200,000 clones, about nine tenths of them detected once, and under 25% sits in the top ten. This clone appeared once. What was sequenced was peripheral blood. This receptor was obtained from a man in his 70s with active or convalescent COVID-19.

In DNA form, the CDR3 reads TGTGCCACCAGTGACCCCTCGGACAGCCGGCAAGCCACAGATACGCAGTATTTT. This encodes CATSDPSDSRQATDTQYF. The chain is built from TRBV24-1 and TRBJ2-3, with D possibly matching TRBD1 (6 bases). This CDR3 region has 18 residues. Germline V gene data show CDR1 as KGHDR and CDR2 as SFDVKD. V lost 4 bases and J lost 2, with 21 bases in between.